This TCR beta chain was recovered during a study of blood T cell repertoires in COVID-19. Whole-study context: The study drew acute and convalescent COVID-19 samples from the United States, Italy and Spain. T cells, B-cell-depleted T cells, or PBMCs supplied cDNA or gDNA.

The repertoire was sequenced with immunoSEQ multiplex PCR; TCRdb's copy has only in-frame clones and lacks some. Here the sample spans 150,000 to 200,000 clones, approximately 93% being singletons. The sequenced material came from peripheral blood. The source of this sequence is a woman aged 55 to 70 with COVID-19, enrolled during active disease.

CDR3 DNA sequence: TGTGCCAGCAGCCAACCGGGGAATGAAGCTTTCTTT. This codes for CASSQPGNEAFF. The V and J genes are TRBV3-1 (or the pseudogene TRBV3-2) and TRBJ1-1, with D unresolved. V was cut by 2 bases and J by 7 bases, with 8 bases left in between. The CDR3 runs 12 residues. Per the germline V gene, CDR1 is LGHDT and CDR2 is YNNKEL (reference sequence).